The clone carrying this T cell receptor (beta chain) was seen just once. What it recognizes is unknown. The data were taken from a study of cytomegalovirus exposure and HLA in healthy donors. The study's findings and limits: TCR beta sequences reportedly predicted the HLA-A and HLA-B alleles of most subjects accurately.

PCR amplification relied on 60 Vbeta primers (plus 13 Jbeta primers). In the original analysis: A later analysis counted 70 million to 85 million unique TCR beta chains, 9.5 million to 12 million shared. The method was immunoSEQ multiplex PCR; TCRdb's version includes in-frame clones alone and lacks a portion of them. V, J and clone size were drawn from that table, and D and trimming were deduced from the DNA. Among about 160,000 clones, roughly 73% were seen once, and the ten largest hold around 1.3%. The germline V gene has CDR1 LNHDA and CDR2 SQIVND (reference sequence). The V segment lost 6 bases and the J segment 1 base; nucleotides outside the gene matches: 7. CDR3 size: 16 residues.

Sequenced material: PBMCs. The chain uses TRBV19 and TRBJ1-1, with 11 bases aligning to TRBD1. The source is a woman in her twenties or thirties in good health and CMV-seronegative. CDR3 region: CASSPRTGGRNTEAFF. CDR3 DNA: TGTGCCAGTAGCCCAAGGACAGGGGGCAGGAACACTGAAGCTTTCTTT.